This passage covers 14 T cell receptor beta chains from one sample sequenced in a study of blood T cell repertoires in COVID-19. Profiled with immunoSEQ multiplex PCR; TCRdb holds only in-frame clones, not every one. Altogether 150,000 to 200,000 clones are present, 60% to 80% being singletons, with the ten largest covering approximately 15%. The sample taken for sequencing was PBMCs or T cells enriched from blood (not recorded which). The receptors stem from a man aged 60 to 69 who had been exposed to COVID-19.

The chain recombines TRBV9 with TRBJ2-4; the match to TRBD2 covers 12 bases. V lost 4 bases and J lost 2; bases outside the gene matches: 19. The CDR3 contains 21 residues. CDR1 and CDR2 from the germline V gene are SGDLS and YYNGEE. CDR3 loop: CASSPTTSGGPTLGSKNIQYF. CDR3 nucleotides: TGTGCCAGCAGCCCGACGACTAGCGGGGGTCCCACGCTTGGGTCCAAAAACATTCAGTACTTC. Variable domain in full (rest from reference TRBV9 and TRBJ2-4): DSGVTQTPKHLITATGQRVTLRCSPRSGDLSVYWYQQSLDQGLQFLIQYYNGEERAKGNILERFSAQQFPDLHSELNLSSLELGDSALYFCASSPTTSGGPTLGSKNIQYFGAGTRLSVL.

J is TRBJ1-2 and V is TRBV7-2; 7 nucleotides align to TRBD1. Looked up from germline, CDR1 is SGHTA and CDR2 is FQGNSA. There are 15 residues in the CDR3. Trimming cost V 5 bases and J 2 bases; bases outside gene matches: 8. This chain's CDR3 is CASSPAGQRNYGYTF. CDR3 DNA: TGTGCCAGCAGCCCCGCGGGACAGCGCAACTATGGCTACACCTTC.

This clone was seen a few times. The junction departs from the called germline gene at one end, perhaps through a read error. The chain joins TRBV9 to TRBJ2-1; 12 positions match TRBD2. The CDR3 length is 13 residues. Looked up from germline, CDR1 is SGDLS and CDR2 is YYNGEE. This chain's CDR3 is CASSGTSGTQPIF. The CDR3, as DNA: TGTGCCAGCAGCGGGACTAGCGGGACCCAACCCATCTTC.

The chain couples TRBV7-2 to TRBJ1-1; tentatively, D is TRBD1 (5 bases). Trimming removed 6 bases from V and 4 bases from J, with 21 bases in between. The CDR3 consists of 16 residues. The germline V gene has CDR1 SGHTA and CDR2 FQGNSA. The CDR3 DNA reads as TGTGCCAGCAGTCAACAAGTCGCAGGGCTTAGCACTGAAGCTTTCTTT. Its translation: CASSQQVAGLSTEAFF.

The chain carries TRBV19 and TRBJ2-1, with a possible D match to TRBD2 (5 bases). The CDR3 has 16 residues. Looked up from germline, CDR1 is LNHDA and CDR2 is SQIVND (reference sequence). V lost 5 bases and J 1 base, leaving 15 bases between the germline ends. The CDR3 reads CASSSRRPNSYNEQFF. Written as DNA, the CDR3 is TGTGCCAGTAGTTCGAGGAGGCCTAATTCCTACAATGAGCAGTTCTTC.

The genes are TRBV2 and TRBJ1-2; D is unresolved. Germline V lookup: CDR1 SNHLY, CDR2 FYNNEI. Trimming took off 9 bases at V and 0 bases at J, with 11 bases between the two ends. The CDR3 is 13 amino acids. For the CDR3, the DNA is TGTGCCAGTTCAAGGGAGACTAACTATGGCTACACCTTC. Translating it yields CASSRETNYGYTF.

CDR3 residues: CASSYSRTTNEKLFF. The CDR3, as DNA: TGTGCCAGCAGTTACTCGAGGACTACTAATGAAAAACTGTTTTTT. This chain uses TRBV6-5 with TRBJ1-4; the D is unclear. V lost 0 bases and J lost 2, with 7 bases in between. This CDR3 contains 15 residues. In germline, CDR1 is MNHEY, CDR2 SVGAGI.

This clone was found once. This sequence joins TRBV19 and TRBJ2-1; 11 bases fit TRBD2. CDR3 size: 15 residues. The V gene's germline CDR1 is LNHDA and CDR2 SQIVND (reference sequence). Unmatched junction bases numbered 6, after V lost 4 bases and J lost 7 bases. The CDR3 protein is CASSKLAGEGNEQFF. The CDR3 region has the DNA TGTGCCAGTAGTAAACTAGCGGGAGAGGGAAATGAGCAGTTCTTC.

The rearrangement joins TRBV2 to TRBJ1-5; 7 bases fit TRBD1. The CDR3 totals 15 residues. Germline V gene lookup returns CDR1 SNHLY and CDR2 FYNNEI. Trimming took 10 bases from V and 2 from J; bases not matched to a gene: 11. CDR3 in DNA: TGTGCCACAGCCACAGGGGTCGGGGGCAATCAGCCCCAGCATTTT. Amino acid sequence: CATATGVGGNQPQHF.

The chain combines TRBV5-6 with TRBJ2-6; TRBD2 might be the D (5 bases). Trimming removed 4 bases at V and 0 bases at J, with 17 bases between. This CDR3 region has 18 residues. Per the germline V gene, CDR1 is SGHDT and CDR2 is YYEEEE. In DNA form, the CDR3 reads TGTGCCAGCAGCCCCGGGGTGGGAGTACTCTCTGGGGCCAACGTCCTGACTTTC. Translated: CASSPGVGVLSGANVLTF.

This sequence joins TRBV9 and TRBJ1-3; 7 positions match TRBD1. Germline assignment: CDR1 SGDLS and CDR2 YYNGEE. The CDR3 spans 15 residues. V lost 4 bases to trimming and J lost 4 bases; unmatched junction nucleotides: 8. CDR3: CASSFGTDVGNTIYF. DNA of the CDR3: TGTGCCAGCAGCTTCGGGACAGACGTCGGAAACACCATATATTTT.

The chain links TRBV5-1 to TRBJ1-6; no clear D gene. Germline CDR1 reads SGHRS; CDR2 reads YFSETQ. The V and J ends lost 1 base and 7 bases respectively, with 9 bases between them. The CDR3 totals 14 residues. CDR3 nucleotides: TGCGCCAGCAGCTTGCCGTCTCTGAATTCACCCCTCCACTTT. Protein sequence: CASSLPSLNSPLHF.

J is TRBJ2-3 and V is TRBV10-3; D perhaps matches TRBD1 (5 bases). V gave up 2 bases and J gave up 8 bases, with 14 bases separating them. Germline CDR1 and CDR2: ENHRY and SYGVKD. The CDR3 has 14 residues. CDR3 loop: CAISEKLVQGTQYF. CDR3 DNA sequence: TGTGCCATCAGTGAGAAGTTAGTTCAGGGTACGCAGTATTTT.

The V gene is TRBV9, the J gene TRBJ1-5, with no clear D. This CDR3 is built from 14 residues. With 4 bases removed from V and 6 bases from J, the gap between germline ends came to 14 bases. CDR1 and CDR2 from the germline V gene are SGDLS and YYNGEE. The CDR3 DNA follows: TGTGCCAGCAGCTATGGTGACATAGGTCAGCCCCAGCATTTT. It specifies CASSYGDIGQPQHF. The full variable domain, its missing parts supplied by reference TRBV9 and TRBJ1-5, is DSGVTQTPKHLITATGQRVTLRCSPRSGDLSVYWYQQSLDQGLQFLIQYYNGEERAKGNILERFSAQQFPDLHSELNLSSLELGDSALYFCASSYGDIGQPQHFGDGTRLSIL.